Listed below are T cell receptor beta chains from one sample, sequenced in a study of cytomegalovirus exposure and HLA in healthy donors. Sequencing was performed with immunoSEQ multiplex PCR; in TCRdb, only in-frame clones are kept and a portion is missing. The repertoire has over 85,000 clones, roughly 90% of them found once; the top ten carry under 1.5%. Sequenced sample: PBMCs. These receptors were collected from a woman aged 25 to 39 in good health and CMV-seropositive. Both conserved end residues are part of each CDR3. The D gene is left open where the match is weak. The size of a clone is reported for some rows only, either as once, few or many, or as a class for expanded clones.

v_call,d_call,cdr3_length,j_call,clone_size,cdr3_nt,cdr3_aa
TRBV18,-,13,TRBJ1-5,-,TGTGCCAGCTCACCGACTATCTTGGAGCCCCAGCATTTT,CASSPTILEPQHF
TRBV2,TRBD2,13,TRBJ2-1,-,TGTGCCAGCAAAGGACTAGTTCTCCATGAGCAGTTCTTC,CASKGLVLHEQFF
TRBV15,TRBD1,14,TRBJ2-7,once,TGTGCCACCAGCAGAGACAGGGGGCCTTACGAGCAGTACTTC,CATSRDRGPYEQYF
TRBV7-3,-,12,TRBJ2-2,-,TGTGCCAGCAGCAGATACGGCGGGGAGCTGTTTTTT,CASSRYGGELFF
TRBV30,TRBD2,13,TRBJ2-1,-,TGTGCCTCTAGCGGGGGGGCCTGGGTTGAGCAGTTCTTC,CASSGGAWVEQFF
TRBV2,-,12,TRBJ1-1,few,TGTGCCAGCAGTGACCCGGGGGGTGAAGCTTTCTTT,CASSDPGGEAFF
TRBV11-2,TRBD2,16,TRBJ2-1,-,TGTGCCAGCAGCAAGGGACTAGCGGGAATCTACAATGAGCAGTTCTTC,CASSKGLAGIYNEQFF
TRBV7-9,-,17,TRBJ2-3,-,TGTGCCAGCAGCTTACGTGCGCGACAGCCGACCGCAGATACGCAGTATTTT,CASSLRARQPTADTQYF
TRBV15,-,13,TRBJ2-2,medium-sized,TGTGCCACCAGCATCGGTACGGGCGGGGAGCTGTTTTTT,CATSIGTGGELFF
TRBV28,TRBD2,17,TRBJ2-1,-,TGTGCCAGCAGCCACCATCTAGCGGGAGGGCCAGTCAATGAGCAGTTCTTC,CASSHHLAGGPVNEQFF
TRBV29-1,-,13,TRBJ2-5,-,TGCAGCGTTGCTAGGGACAACCAAGAGACCCAGTACTTC,CSVARDNQETQYF
TRBV5-1,-,14,TRBJ2-7,-,TGCGCCAGCAGCTTGCGGGGAGGCCCCTACGAGCAGTACTTC,CASSLRGGPYEQYF
TRBV7-6,TRBD1,15,TRBJ2-2,-,TGTGCCAGCAGCCCCGGGACAGGGGGCGCAGGGGAGCTGTTTTTT,CASSPGTGGAGELFF
TRBV29-1,TRBD1,17,TRBJ1-2,-,TGCAGCGTTGTGGGTCCGGGACAGGGGGCGGGCGGCTATGGCTACACCTTC,CSVVGPGQGAGGYGYTF
TRBV6-1,-,14,TRBJ2-7,-,TGTGCCAGCAGTGACGGACAGCTCTCCTACGAGCAGTACTTC,CASSDGQLSYEQYF
TRBV27,-,14,TRBJ1-6,few,TGTGCCAGCAGTTTGGGGCCCTATAATTCACCCCTCCACTTT,CASSLGPYNSPLHF
TRBV2,-,14,TRBJ1-4,-,TGTGCCAGCAGTCCCCTGAGGAGGACCGACGAACTGTTTTTT,CASSPLRRTDELFF
TRBV30,TRBD2,15,TRBJ2-2,few,TGTGCCTGGAGTCGGGGGGGCTCGGGCACCGGGGAGCTGTTTTTT,CAWSRGGSGTGELFF
TRBV7-9,TRBD2,15,TRBJ2-1,-,TGTGCCAGCAGCCCTAGGGGCGGGAGTAGACATGAGCAGTTCTTC,CASSPRGGSRHEQFF
TRBV7-2,TRBD2,15,TRBJ2-2,-,TGTGCCAGCAGCTTAGGCGGGAGGGGGACCGGGGAGCTGTTTTTT,CASSLGGRGTGELFF
TRBV19,TRBD1,14,TRBJ2-1,-,TGTGCCAGTAGTCCCTGGGACAGGGCGAATGAGCAGTTCTTC,CASSPWDRANEQFF
TRBV30,-,13,TRBJ2-7,-,TGTGCCTGGGCCCCGACTCTGGTATACGAGCAGTACTTC,CAWAPTLVYEQYF